This note documents a single T cell receptor beta chain sequence. Its antigen is still unknown. No base qualities exist here, and no much larger clone lies one base off it. The data are from a study of shared clonotypes between healthy human individuals (dated by TCRdb to between 2020 and 2021). Concerning the study at large: The cohort comprised two women and three men aged 18 to 49 years. For each donor, three plates each were used for CD4 naive and CD4 memory, two plates were used for CD8 naive, and one plate was used for CD8 memory. To estimate repertoire size and how much clonotype sharing occurs between individuals, the study deeply sequenced the blood TCR repertoires of about five healthy adults. To increase sequencing depth and limit assay-specific biases, different laboratories used diverse techniques to prepare libraries and sequence TCR repertoires. Leukapheresis yielded between about 0.85 and 10 billion PBMCs per donor.

For the CD8 naive samples, CD45RO-negative cells were positively selected for CCR7, yielding a CD45RA+CCR7+ population from which TemRA cells were excluded. Healthy HIV-negative adults with no recently reported acute infections or vaccinations were included as donors. All donors were Caucasian adults living in Nashville, Tennessee, USA. Blood was collected by leukapheresis, and PBMCs were isolated by Ficoll-Histopaque density gradient centrifugation and then cryopreserved in liquid nitrogen vapor phase. Purity and quantity of every magnetically sorted T cell population were checked by analytical flow cytometry. From each sorted fraction, genomic DNA was isolated and quantified by UV absorbance on a Nanodrop 2000c. Using the deep immunoSEQ assay, TCR CDR3 regions were amplified from genomic DNA by multiplex PCR. Extracted genomic DNA from each cell subset was distributed evenly across all wells of several immunoSEQ 96-well plates, and each plate was treated as a replicate. For sorted subsets, each replicate PCR was loaded with about 0.2 ug genomic DNA, equivalent to 25,000 to 35,000 T cell genomes. Purified libraries were measured with a Qubit 3.0 fluorometer, size-checked on a Bioanalyzer 2100, and measured again with the KAPA Library Quantification kit. Every immunoSEQ 96-well plate was sequenced on a dedicated single-read 150-cycle Illumina NextSeq 550 flow cell. Under the source paper's analysis protocol: The immunoSEQ output contained only junctional sequences without quality scores, so filtering could not match that applied to full-length reads. Sequences were annotated with PyIR, a Python wrapper for IgBLAST v1.9, and V/J genes and CDR3 were assigned using IMGT germline references. Reads were filtered out if the reads had weak V/J assignments (E-value above 1e-6), no CDR3, stop codons, out-of-frame junctions, or ambiguous translated residues. V3J clonotypes were defined by identical inferred V gene, J gene, and CDR3 amino acid sequence. Percentage overlap between repertoires was calculated by dividing the number of shared unique clonotypes by the size of the smaller repertoire. Richness of each repertoire was evaluated using RTK rarefaction, the Chao1 estimator, and Recon v2.1 estimates of unobserved clonotypes. OLGA was used to compute generation probabilities for all TCRbeta clonotypes that the gDNA method yielded from several donors. TCRdb carries this immuneACCESS record with in-frame sequences only. Its versions omit some clonotypes, under half of them owing to an unresolved V gene in the studies checked, with the rest unexplained. The V and J calls and clone size were taken over from that table, and D and trimming were inferred from the DNA. The sample has about 2.1 million clones on record, approximately 94% of them singletons. The ten largest account for over 1.5% of the sample.

Broad study findings and their caveats: Larger estimated clonotype richness was generally found for naive subsets than for memory subsets. Rarefaction of sorted-subset datasets indicated incomplete sequencing despite the large sequencing depth. Clonotypes shared by all four sorted-subset donors showed higher generation probabilities than non-shared clonotypes. Based on pairwise subsampling, the degree of clonotype sharing among donors was expected to be affected by sequencing depth. Because the study included only a small number of donors, the genetic and exposure-history diversity represented was limited. Sampling was restricted to blood, and TCR repertoires in tissues likely differ from the TCR repertoires found in blood. When four donors were compared, the shared fraction of clonotypes was about 5.4% for naive CD4, over 3% for naive CD8, 2% to 2.5% for memory CD4, and about 0.36% for memory CD8.

The sequence came from a young man in good health. Some clones in this sample may be carry-over from other donors' samples. Sequencing used naive CD8+ T cells from PBMCs. This specimen's cell subset or site label, interpreted: CD45RA+CCR7+.

The sequence in DNA is TGTGCCAGCAGCTGGGGACTAGCGGGAAACAATGAGCAGTTCTTC. Translated, this gives CASSWGLAGNNEQFF. Here the chain combines TRBV7-9 and TRBJ2-1; 13 central bases correspond to TRBD2. Trimmed from V: 4 bases; trimmed from J: 5 bases; junction bases lacking a gene match: 2. CDR1 and CDR2 are read off the germline V gene (reference sequence) as SEHNR and FQNEAQ. Inclusive of the bounding cysteine and phenylalanine, the CDR3 is 15 residues long. Left in the record is the CDR3 DNA by itself, 45 bases read in frame from the first base.